This passage covers 4 T cell receptor beta chains from one sample sequenced in a study of blood T cells in healthy people across ages. Alongside a J-beta primer mix, a sample-barcoded 5' primer served in a second PCR lasting roughly 7 to 11 cycles. In TCRdb, the 5' RACE reads were re-called with MiXCR into one record per CDR3 protein. The table records hundreds of thousands of distinct CDR3 sequences, around 50% of them present only once. The sequenced material came from blood. The source is a man older than 75 in good health.

J is TRBJ1-2 and V is TRBV7-9; D unresolved. This CDR3 is 11 amino acids long. From germline, CDR1 is SEHNR and CDR2 FQNEAQ (reference sequence). Trimming shortened V by 1 base and J by 6 bases, and 3 bases separated the two germline ends. CDR3 coding DNA: TGTGCCAGCAGCTTAGTCGATGGCTACACCTTC. Translating it yields CASSLVDGYTF. The complete variable domain, with remaining parts taken from reference TRBV7-9 and TRBJ1-2, reads DTGVSQNPRHKITKRGQNVTFRCDPISEHNRLYWYRQTLGQGPEFLTYFQNEAQLEKSRLLSDRFSAERPKGSFSTLEIQRTEQGDSAMYLCASSLVDGYTFGSGTRLTVV.

The chain carries TRBV5-1 and TRBJ1-2, with TRBD1 identical over 8 bases. J lost 4 bases, V lost 0 bases, and 2 bases had no gene match. The germline CDR1 and CDR2 sequences are SGHRS and YFSETQ. The CDR3 spans 14 residues. CDR3 residues: CASSLGGQGYGYTF. As DNA, the CDR3 is TGCGCCAGCAGCTTGGGCGGACAGGGCTATGGCTACACCTTC.

The rearrangement links TRBV10-3 to TRBJ2-7; no reliable D call. Trimming took 6 bases from V and 2 from J, leaving 14 bases between them. The length of the CDR3 is 14 residues. Germline assignment: CDR1 ENHRY and CDR2 SYGVKD. The CDR3 sequence is CAIRAWQETYEQYF. The DNA of the CDR3 is TGTGCCATCAGAGCGTGGCAGGAGACCTACGAGCAGTACTTC.

This clonotype was detected only once. The V and J genes are TRBV12-3 or TRBV12-4 and TRBJ2-3; 9 bases fit TRBD2. The CDR3 is 14 residues long. The junction had 2 bases not matched to a gene; V was cut back by 3 bases and J by 4 bases. For the CDR3, the DNA is TGTGCCAGCAGTTTTCTAGCGGGGCCAGATACGCAGTATTTT. Amino acid sequence: CASSFLAGPDTQYF.